One sample yielded the 11 T cell receptor beta chains listed below, sequenced in a study of blood T cell repertoires in COVID-19. TCRdb keeps only in-frame clones here, not all; method: immunoSEQ multiplex PCR. The sample has a few hundred thousand clones, about 85% seen once. The sample comprised peripheral blood. Every receptor here comes from a woman of 80 years or more with COVID-19, enrolled during active disease.

The J gene is TRBJ2-2, the V gene TRBV7-9; 10 nucleotides agree with TRBD2. The CDR3 has 16 amino acids. CDR1 and CDR2 from the germline V gene are SEHNR and FQNEAQ (reference sequence). Trimming removed 5 bases from V and 3 bases from J; junction bases left unmatched: 6. CDR3 sequence (DNA): TGTGCCAGCAGCCTGCTAGCGGGGGTAGACACCGGGGAGCTGTTTTTT. Translation gives CASSLLAGVDTGELFF.

This clone has only one observation. The gene calls are TRBV19 and TRBJ1-5; the D is unclear. The germline V and J ends were trimmed by 4 bases and 6 bases, with 13 bases remaining between them. Germline CDR1 is LNHDA and CDR2 is SQIVND (reference sequence). The CDR3 runs 14 residues. CDR3 protein: CASSNRGWGQPQHF. The CDR3 nucleotides are TGTGCCAGTAGTAACCGGGGATGGGGTCAGCCCCAGCATTTT.

This rearrangement joins TRBV19 to TRBJ1-1; 12 nucleotides agree with TRBD1. Germline V gene data show CDR1 as LNHDA and CDR2 as SQIVND (reference sequence). The junction had 2 bases not matched to a gene; V was cut back by 6 bases and J by 0 bases. This CDR3 region has 15 residues. The CDR3: CASSGTGGMNTEAFF. CDR3 DNA: TGTGCCAGTAGCGGGACAGGGGGCATGAACACTGAAGCTTTCTTT.

The chain is built from TRBV19 and TRBJ1-4; D is possibly TRBD1 (6 bases). Germline CDR1 and CDR2: LNHDA and SQIVND (reference sequence). Between the trimmed V and J ends, which lost 8 bases and 8 bases, there was a span of 18 bases. The CDR3 has 14 amino acids. The CDR3 sequence: CASDDRPLSEKLFF. CDR3 in DNA: TGTGCCAGTGATGACAGGCCCTTGTCGGAAAAACTGTTTTTT.

This chain links TRBV20-1 with TRBJ2-3, with 9 bases that match TRBD2. There are 16 residues in the CDR3. V lost 3 bases, J lost 5 bases, and 12 bases stayed unmatched. Germline CDR1 DFQATT, CDR2 SNEGSKA (reference sequence). This CDR3 is CSASSGGSPTGDTQYF. The CDR3 bases are TGCAGTGCTAGTAGCGGGGGCTCACCGACGGGAGATACGCAGTATTTT.

This chain uses TRBV28 with TRBJ2-7; TRBD1 matches 9 bases. The CDR3 is 14 amino acids. Germline-derived CDR1 and CDR2 are MDHEN and SYDVKM. Losses at the gene ends were 5 bases for V and 4 bases for J; bases not matched to a gene: 6. The CDR3 loop reads CASSPGTGRYEQYF. The CDR3 DNA sequence: TGTGCCAGCAGTCCCGGGACAGGGCGGTACGAGCAGTACTTC.

The V and J genes are TRBV5-1 and TRBJ2-3; weak D call: TRBD1 (5 bases). The CDR3 has 15 residues. Trimming shortened V by 0 bases and J by 2 bases, and 10 bases separated the two germline ends. Germline assignment: CDR1 SGHRS and CDR2 YFSETQ. The CDR3 DNA follows: TGCGCCAGCAGCTTGGGTGGGGCCAACACAGATACGCAGTATTTT. It encodes CASSLGGANTDTQYF.

This clone occurred once. The chain recombines TRBV7-6 with TRBJ1-4; TRBD1 aligns across 7 bases. This CDR3 is built from 15 residues. V gave up 2 bases and J gave up 8 bases; unmatched junction bases: 8. Germline CDR1 SGHVS, CDR2 FNYEAQ. CDR3 sequence reads: CASSLRLGTEEKLFF. For the CDR3, the DNA is TGTGCCAGCAGCTTAAGGCTCGGGACAGAAGAAAAACTGTTTTTT.

This clone showed up just a few times. The CDR3 bases are TGTGCCAGCAGTCCAGGGACAGGGGGCGACTATGGCTACACCTTC. It translates to CASSPGTGGDYGYTF. The chain couples TRBV6-5 to TRBJ1-2; 12 bases line up with TRBD1. CDR3 length equals 15 residues. The V gene's germline CDR1 is MNHEY and CDR2 SVGAGI. The trim removed 5 bases at V and 3 bases at J, leaving 4 bases unmatched.

The chain is built from TRBV5-5 and TRBJ2-1; D possibly corresponds to TRBD1 (6 bases). Germline CDR1 reads SGHKS; CDR2 reads YYEKEE (reference sequence). The V end lost 4 bases, the J end lost 0 bases, and 11 bases lay between the germline ends. The CDR3 is 15 amino acids. The CDR3: CASSILQGSYNEQFF. The CDR3, as DNA: TGTGCCAGCAGCATACTACAGGGCTCCTACAATGAGCAGTTCTTC. The variable domain in full, completed from reference TRBV5-5 and TRBJ2-1, reads DAGVTQSPTHLIKTRGQQVTLRCSPISGHKSVSWYQQVLGQGPQFIFQYYEKEERGRGNFPDRFSARQFPNYSSELNVNALLLGDSALYLCASSILQGSYNEQFFGPGTRLTVL.

The chain combines TRBV27 with TRBJ2-7; 9 bases match TRBD1. The CDR3 is made up of 16 amino acids. The germline V gene encodes CDR1 MNHEY and CDR2 SMNVEV (reference sequence). V lost 2 bases to trimming and J lost 2 bases; unmatched junction nucleotides: 7. The CDR3 is CASSLGAGQGAYEQYV. The DNA for the CDR3 is TGTGCCAGCAGTTTAGGGGCGGGACAGGGAGCCTACGAGCAGTACGTC.